Below, 6 T cell receptor beta chains from the same sample are listed, as sequenced in a study of response to subunit inactivated influenza vaccine. Each CDR3 protein gets one entry after TCRdb re-called the RT-PCR reads with MiXCR. The data hold roughly 150,000 distinct CDR3 sequences, with roughly 10% observed a single time. The material sequenced was non-naive T cells sorted from PBMCs, taken 45 days after vaccination. Source of these receptors: a man aged 50-59 years who received an inactivated influenza vaccine.

The sample holds a few counts of this clonotype. A much larger clone differs from this one at a single base, so this may be a read error. The V and J genes are TRBV5-1 and TRBJ1-2, with D tentatively TRBD1 (6 bases). Looked up from germline, CDR1 is SGHRS and CDR2 is YFSETQ. The CDR3 loop spans 14 amino acids. The DNA of the CDR3 is TGCCCCAGTTCGATGGGGGGCGAAGGCTATGGCTACACCTTC. Translation gives CPSSMGGEGYGYTF.

The chain recombines TRBV19 with TRBJ2-7; 8 bases map to TRBD2. This CDR3 contains 14 residues. Germline V gene lookup returns CDR1 LNHDA and CDR2 SQIVND (reference sequence). V gave up 3 bases and J gave up 2 bases; unmatched junction bases: 3. CDR3 DNA: TGTGCCAGTAGTATCTTTAGCGGGACCTACGAGCAGTACTTC. Amino acids: CASSIFSGTYEQYF.

This clonotype was observed a handful of times. J is TRBJ1-2 and V is TRBV2; TRBD1 matches 8 bases. Germline CDR1 and CDR2: SNHLY and FYNNEI. The CDR3 spans 13 residues. V dropped 6 bases and J dropped 4; count of bases not matched to a gene: 4. The CDR3 here is CASRDRGSYGYTF. CDR3 bases: TGTGCCAGCAGAGACAGGGGTTCCTATGGCTACACCTTC.

This clonotype came up many times. V usage is TRBV28 and J usage is TRBJ2-1, with 7 bases matching TRBD2. Trimming removed 5 bases from V and 7 bases from J; junction bases left unmatched: 5. Germline CDR1 is MDHEN and CDR2 is SYDVKM. The CDR3 is 13 residues long. CDR3 coding DNA: TGTGCCAGCAGTCGCAGCGGGGAGAATGAGCAGTTCTTC. It translates to CASSRSGENEQFF.

In this sample, this clonotype turned up a few times. The V call is TRBV28, the J call TRBJ1-2; D not certain. CDR3 length: 13 amino acids. CDR1 is MDHEN, CDR2 SYDVKM, per germline. Trimming removed 2 bases from V and 3 bases from J, with 7 bases in between. In nucleotides, the CDR3 is TGTGCCAGCAGTTTACAAGTCGACTATGGCTACACCTTC. Translated, it gives CASSLQVDYGYTF.

This clonotype was found a few times. This rearrangement joins TRBV29-1 to TRBJ2-3; D may match TRBD1 or TRBD2 (5 bases each). V was cut by 3 bases and J by 8 bases, with 12 bases left in between. The CDR3 runs 12 residues. Germline V gene data show CDR1 as SQVTM and CDR2 as ANQGSEA. The CDR3 loop is CSVDTGEGTQYF. CDR3 nucleotides: TGCAGCGTTGATACAGGAGAGGGTACGCAGTATTTT.